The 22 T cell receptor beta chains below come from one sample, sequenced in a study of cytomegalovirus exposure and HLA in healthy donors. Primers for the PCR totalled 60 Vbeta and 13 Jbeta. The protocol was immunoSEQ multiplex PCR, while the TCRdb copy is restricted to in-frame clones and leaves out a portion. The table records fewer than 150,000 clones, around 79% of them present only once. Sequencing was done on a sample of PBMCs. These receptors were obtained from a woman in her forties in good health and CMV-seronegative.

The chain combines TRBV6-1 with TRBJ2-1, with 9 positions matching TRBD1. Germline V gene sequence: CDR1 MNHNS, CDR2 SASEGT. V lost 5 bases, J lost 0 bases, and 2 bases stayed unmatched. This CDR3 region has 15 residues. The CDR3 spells CASSKGQGSYNEQFF. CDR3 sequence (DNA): TGTGCCAGCAGTAAGGGACAGGGCTCCTACAATGAGCAGTTCTTC.

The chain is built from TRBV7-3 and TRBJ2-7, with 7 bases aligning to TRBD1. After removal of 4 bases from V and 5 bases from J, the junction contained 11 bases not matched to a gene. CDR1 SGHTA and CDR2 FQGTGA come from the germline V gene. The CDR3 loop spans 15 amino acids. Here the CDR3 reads CASSSSYRGGDEQYF. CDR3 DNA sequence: TGTGCCAGCAGCTCCTCGTACAGGGGTGGCGACGAGCAGTACTTC.

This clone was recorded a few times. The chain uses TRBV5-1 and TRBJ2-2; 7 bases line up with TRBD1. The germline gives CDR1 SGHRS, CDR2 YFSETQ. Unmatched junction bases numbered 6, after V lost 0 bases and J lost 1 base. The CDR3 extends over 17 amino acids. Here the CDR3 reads CASSLARTGGNTGELFF. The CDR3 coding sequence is TGCGCCAGCAGCTTGGCGAGGACAGGAGGGAACACCGGGGAGCTGTTTTTT.

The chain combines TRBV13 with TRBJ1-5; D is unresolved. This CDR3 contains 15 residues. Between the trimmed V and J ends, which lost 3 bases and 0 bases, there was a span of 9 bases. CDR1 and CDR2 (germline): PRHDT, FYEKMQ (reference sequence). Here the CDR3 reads CASSFMAGSNQPQHF. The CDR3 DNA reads TGTGCCAGCAGCTTTATGGCAGGTAGCAATCAGCCCCAGCATTTT.

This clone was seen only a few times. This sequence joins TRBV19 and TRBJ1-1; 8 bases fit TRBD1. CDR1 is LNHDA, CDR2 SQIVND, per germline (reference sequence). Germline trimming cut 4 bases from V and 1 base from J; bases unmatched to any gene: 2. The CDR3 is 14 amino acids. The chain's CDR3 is CASSRDRRNTEAFF. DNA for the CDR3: TGTGCCAGTAGTAGGGACAGGCGGAACACTGAAGCTTTCTTT.

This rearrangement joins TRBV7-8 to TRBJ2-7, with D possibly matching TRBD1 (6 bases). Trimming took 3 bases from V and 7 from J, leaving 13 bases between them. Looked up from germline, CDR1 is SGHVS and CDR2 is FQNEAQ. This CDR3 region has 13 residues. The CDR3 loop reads CASSFGQHREQYF. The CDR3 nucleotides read TGTGCCAGCAGCTTTGGACAGCACAGGGAGCAGTACTTC.

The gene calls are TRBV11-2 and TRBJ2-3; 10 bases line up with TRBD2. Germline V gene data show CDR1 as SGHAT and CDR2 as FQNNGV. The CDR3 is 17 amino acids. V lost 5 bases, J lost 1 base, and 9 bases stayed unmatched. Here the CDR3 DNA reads TGTGCCAGCAGCCCCACTTTACTAGCGGGGCGCACAGATACGCAGTATTTT. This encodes CASSPTLLAGRTDTQYF. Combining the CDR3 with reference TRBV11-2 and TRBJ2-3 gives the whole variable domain EAGVAQSPRYKIIEKRQSVAFWCNPISGHATLYWYQQILGQGPKLLIQFQNNGVVDDSQLPKDRFSAERLKGVDSTLKIQPAKLEDSAVYLCASSPTLLAGRTDTQYFGPGTRLTVL.

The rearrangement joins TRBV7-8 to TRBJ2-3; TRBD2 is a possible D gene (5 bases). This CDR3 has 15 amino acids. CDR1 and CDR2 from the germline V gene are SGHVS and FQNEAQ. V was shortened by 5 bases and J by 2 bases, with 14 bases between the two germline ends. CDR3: CASSPTNSVTDTQYF. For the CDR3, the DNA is TGTGCCAGCAGCCCTACTAATAGCGTCACAGATACGCAGTATTTT.

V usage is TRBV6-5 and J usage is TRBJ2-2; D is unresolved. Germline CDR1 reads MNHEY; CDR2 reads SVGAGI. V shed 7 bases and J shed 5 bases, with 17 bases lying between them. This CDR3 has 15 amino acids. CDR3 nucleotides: TGTGCCAGCATGGTTTTTGGCGGATCAACCGGGGAGCTGTTTTTT. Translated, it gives CASMVFGGSTGELFF.

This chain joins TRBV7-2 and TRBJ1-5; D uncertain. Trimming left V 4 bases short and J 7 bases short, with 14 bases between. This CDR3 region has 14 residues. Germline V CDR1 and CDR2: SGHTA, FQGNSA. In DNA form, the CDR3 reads TGTGCCAGCAGCTCAGTCGGGAACGGACAGCCCCAGCATTTT. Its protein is CASSSVGNGQPQHF.

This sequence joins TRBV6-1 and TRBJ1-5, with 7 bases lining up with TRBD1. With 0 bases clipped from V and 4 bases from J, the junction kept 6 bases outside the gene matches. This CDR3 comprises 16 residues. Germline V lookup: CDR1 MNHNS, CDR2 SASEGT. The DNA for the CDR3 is TGTGCCAGCAGTGAAGCGCGACGGGGACAGAATCAGCCCCAGCATTTT. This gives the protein CASSEARRGQNQPQHF.

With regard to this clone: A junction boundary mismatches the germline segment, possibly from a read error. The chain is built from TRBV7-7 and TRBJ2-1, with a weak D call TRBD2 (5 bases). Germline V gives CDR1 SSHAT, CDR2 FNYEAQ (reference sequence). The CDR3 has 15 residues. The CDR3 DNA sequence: TGTGCTAGCAGCTTAGAAGGGAGCGGTTCGGGTGAGCAGTTCTTC. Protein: CASSLEGSGSGEQFF. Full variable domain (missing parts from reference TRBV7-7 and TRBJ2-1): GAGVSQSPRYKVTKRGQDVTLRCDPISSHATLYWYQQALGQGPEFLTYFNYEAQPDKSGLPSDRFSAERPEGSISTLTIQRTEQRDSAMYRCASSLEGSGSGEQFFGPGTRLTVL.

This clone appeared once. CDR3 amino acids: CSVESGGTSGGTTWTQYF. CDR3 nucleotides: TGCAGCGTTGAGTCGGGCGGGACTAGCGGGGGGACTACGTGGACCCAGTACTTC. This chain connects TRBV29-1 to TRBJ2-5, with 15 bases fitting TRBD2. The germline V gene has CDR1 SQVTM and CDR2 ANQGSEA. The CDR3 is 18 residues long. V shed 3 bases, J shed 7 bases, and the junction held 15 bases outside the gene matches.

The CDR3: CASSQVTPGPAGYTF. The CDR3 bases are TGTGCCAGCAGCCAAGTAACCCCAGGGCCGGCTGGCTACACCTTC. The chain recombines TRBV4-2 with TRBJ1-2; TRBD1 might be the D (5 bases). V lost 1 base, J lost 7 bases, and 16 bases lay in between. The germline V gene encodes CDR1 LGHNA and CDR2 YNFKEQ. The CDR3 is 15 residues long.

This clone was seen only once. The CDR3, as DNA: TGTGCCAGCAGTGACAGGGCTGATTCCTACGAGCAGTACTTC. Protein product: CASSDRADSYEQYF. J is TRBJ2-7 and V is TRBV6-1; maybe TRBD1 (5 bases). CDR3 length equals 14 residues. Deletions cut 3 bases from V and 1 base from J, with 10 bases between. The germline CDR1 and CDR2 sequences are MNHNS and SASEGT.

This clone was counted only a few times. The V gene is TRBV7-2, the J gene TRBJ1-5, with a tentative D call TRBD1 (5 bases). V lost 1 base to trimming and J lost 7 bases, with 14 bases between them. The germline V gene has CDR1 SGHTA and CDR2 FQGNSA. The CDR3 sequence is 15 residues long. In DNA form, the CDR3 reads TGTGCCAGCAGCTTAGGCGGTGGGGGAGGCCAGCCCCAGCATTTT. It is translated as CASSLGGGGGQPQHF. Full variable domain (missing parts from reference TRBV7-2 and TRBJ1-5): GAGVSQSPSNKVTEKGKDVELRCDPISGHTALYWYRQSLGQGLEFLIYFQGNSAPDKSGLPSDRFSAERTGGSVSTLTIQRTQQEDSAVYLCASSLGGGGGQPQHFGDGTRLSIL.

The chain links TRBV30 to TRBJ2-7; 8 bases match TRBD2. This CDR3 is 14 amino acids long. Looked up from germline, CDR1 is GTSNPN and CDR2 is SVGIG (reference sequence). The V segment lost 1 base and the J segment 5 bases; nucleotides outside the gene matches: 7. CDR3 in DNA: TGTGCCTGGAGTGGTCCGGGAGGGGAAAACGAGCAGTACTTC. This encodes CAWSGPGGENEQYF.

The CDR3 here is CASSLRPTAGGYEQYF. CDR3 coding DNA: TGTGCCAGCAGCTTACGCCCCACAGCGGGAGGGTACGAGCAGTACTTC. This sequence joins TRBV7-2 and TRBJ2-7; 10 nucleotides match TRBD2. Germline CDR1 is SGHTA and CDR2 is FQGNSA. This CDR3 is built from 16 residues. V dropped 2 bases and J dropped 4; count of bases not matched to a gene: 8.

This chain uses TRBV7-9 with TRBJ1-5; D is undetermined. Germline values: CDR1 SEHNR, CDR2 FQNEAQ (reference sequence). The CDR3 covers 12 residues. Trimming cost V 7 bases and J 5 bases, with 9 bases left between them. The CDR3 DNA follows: TGTGCCAGCACCCCCGGGGATCAGCCCCAGCATTTT. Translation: CASTPGDQPQHF.

In nucleotides, the CDR3 is TGCGCCAGCAGCCAGACGAGGGGACACTACGAGCAGTACTTC. It is translated as CASSQTRGHYEQYF. This chain connects TRBV5-1 to TRBJ2-7; tentatively, D is TRBD1 (6 bases). Per the germline V gene, CDR1 is SGHRS and CDR2 is YFSETQ. The ends were cut back, 4 bases at V and 3 bases at J, with 14 bases in the middle. The CDR3 extends over 14 amino acids.

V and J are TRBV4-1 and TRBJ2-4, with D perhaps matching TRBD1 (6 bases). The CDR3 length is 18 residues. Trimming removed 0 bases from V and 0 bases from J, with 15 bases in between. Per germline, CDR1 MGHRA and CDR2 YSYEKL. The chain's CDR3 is CASSQDPNRVLAKNIQYF. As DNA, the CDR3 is TGCGCCAGCAGCCAAGATCCGAACAGGGTTTTAGCCAAAAACATTCAGTACTTC.

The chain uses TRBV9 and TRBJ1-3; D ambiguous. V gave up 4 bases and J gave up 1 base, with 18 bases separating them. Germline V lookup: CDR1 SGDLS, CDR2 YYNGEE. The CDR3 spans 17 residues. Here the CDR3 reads CASSSTPVESSGNTIYF. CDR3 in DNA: TGTGCCAGCAGCTCAACCCCTGTAGAGAGTTCTGGAAACACCATATATTTT.